One sample yielded the 26 T cell receptor beta chains listed below, sequenced in a study of cytomegalovirus exposure and HLA in healthy donors. TCRdb keeps only in-frame clones here, not all; method: immunoSEQ multiplex PCR. The data contain some 170,000 clones, about 83% of them seen just once; the ten biggest clones take up roughly 1.5%. Material for sequencing was PBMCs. These receptors all come from a woman aged 25 to 45 in good health and CMV-seronegative.

This sequence joins TRBV18 and TRBJ1-2, with D possibly matching TRBD1 (5 bases). The V gene's germline CDR1 is KGHSH and CDR2 LQKENI. Trimming stripped 2 bases from V and 7 bases from J, with 14 bases between. The CDR3 loop spans 14 amino acids. As DNA, the CDR3 is TGTGCCAGCTCACCAGGGGGGTCCAGGTCTGGCTACACCTTC. It specifies CASSPGGSRSGYTF.

The genes are TRBV29-1 and TRBJ2-1; 10 nucleotides agree with TRBD1. V shed 7 bases and J 9 bases; nucleotides not matched to a gene: 18. CDR1 is SQVTM and CDR2 is ANQGSEA in the germline V gene. The CDR3 spans 16 residues. The CDR3 bases are TGCAGCGCTTTAGGCCCGTCCGACAGGGGGCACGGTGAGCAGTTCTTC. Protein product: CSALGPSDRGHGEQFF.

This chain uses TRBV9 with TRBJ1-1; D possibly corresponds to TRBD1 (6 bases). The CDR3 is 15 amino acids. Germline-derived CDR1 and CDR2 are SGDLS and YYNGEE. The germline V and J ends were trimmed by 0 bases and 1 base, with 10 bases remaining between them. The CDR3 sequence: CASSVGGHQNTEAFF. The CDR3 DNA reads as TGTGCCAGCAGCGTAGGGGGACATCAGAACACTGAAGCTTTCTTT.

In its sample, this clone was seen once. The chain is built from TRBV14 and TRBJ1-2; 7 bases line up with TRBD1. After removal of 2 bases from V and 4 bases from J, the junction contained 7 bases not matched to a gene. The CDR3 sequence is 15 residues long. The germline V gene encodes CDR1 SGHDN and CDR2 FVKESK. In nucleotides, the CDR3 is TGTGCCAGCAGCCAATCGACAGGGCTCCTCTATGGCTACACCTTC. Protein product: CASSQSTGLLYGYTF. The full variable domain, rest sourced from reference TRBV14 and TRBJ1-2, is EAGVTQFPSHSVIEKGQTVTLRCDPISGHDNLYWYRRVMGKEIKFLLHFVKESKQDESGMPNNRFLAERTGGTYSTLKVQPAELEDSGVYFCASSQSTGLLYGYTFGSGTRLTVV.

The CDR3 region is CASSEAPGISGNTIYF. Here the CDR3 DNA reads TGTGCCAGCAGTGAAGCGCCCGGGATCTCTGGAAACACCATATATTTT. The V and J genes are TRBV2 and TRBJ1-3; D gene unclear. V gave up 0 bases and J gave up 0 bases, with 9 bases separating them. CDR3 length equals 16 residues. Germline lookup yields CDR1 SNHLY and CDR2 FYNNEI.

V and J are TRBV15 and TRBJ2-3; 8 bases are a match to TRBD1. The CDR3 totals 14 residues. Germline CDR1 reads LNHNV; CDR2 reads YYDKDF (reference sequence). V shed 8 bases and J 4 bases; nucleotides not matched to a gene: 8. The CDR3 DNA reads as TGTGCCACCCAAGACAGGGGTCGTGCAGATACGCAGTATTTT. Translation: CATQDRGRADTQYF.

The chain uses TRBV5-1 and TRBJ2-1, with TRBD2 as a possible D gene (5 bases). V shed 2 bases and J shed 7 bases, with 7 bases lying between them. CDR1 SGHRS and CDR2 YFSETQ come from the germline V gene. This CDR3 spans 12 amino acids. CDR3 nucleotides: TGCGCCAGCAGCTTACCGGGGAATGAGCAGTTCTTC. This gives the protein CASSLPGNEQFF.

This sequence joins TRBV6-6 and TRBJ2-5; D perhaps matches TRBD2 (6 bases). The germline V gene has CDR1 MNHNY and CDR2 SVGAGI (reference sequence). Between the trimmed V and J ends, which lost 4 bases and 2 bases, there was a span of 8 bases. This CDR3 has 13 residues. CDR3 coding DNA: TGTGCCAGCAGTTCGGGAGAACAAGAGACCCAGTACTTC. Protein sequence: CASSSGEQETQYF.

The chain is built from TRBV7-9 and TRBJ2-2; D remains unclear. The germline V and J ends were trimmed by 3 bases and 4 bases, with 9 bases remaining between them. The CDR3 totals 14 residues. Germline loops: CDR1 SEHNR, CDR2 FQNEAQ (reference sequence). Here the CDR3 DNA reads TGTGCCAGCAGCTTCACAGCTTCCACCGGGGAGCTGTTTTTT. Its protein is CASSFTASTGELFF. Looking up the rest from reference TRBV7-9 and TRBJ2-2 gives the full variable domain: DTGVSQNPRHKITKRGQNVTFRCDPISEHNRLYWYRQTLGQGPEFLTYFQNEAQLEKSRLLSDRFSAERPKGSFSTLEIQRTEQGDSAMYLCASSFTASTGELFFGEGSRLTVL.

This chain links TRBV5-1 with TRBJ1-2, with 9 positions matching TRBD1. The CDR3 runs to 15 residues. CDR1 and CDR2 from the germline V gene are SGHRS and YFSETQ. J lost 6 bases, V lost 3 bases, and 9 bases had no gene match. CDR3 region: CASSSGQGGFDGYTF. CDR3 sequence (DNA): TGCGCCAGCAGCTCGGGACAGGGTGGATTCGATGGCTACACCTTC.

V gene TRBV6-1 combines with J gene TRBJ1-1; D possibly corresponds to TRBD1 (5 bases). Germline assignment: CDR1 MNHNS and CDR2 SASEGT. The CDR3 covers 15 residues. V dropped 7 bases and J dropped 0 bases, with 15 bases sitting between them. Written as DNA, the CDR3 is TGTGCCAGCAAAAAAGGACACAACTTGAACACTGAAGCTTTCTTT. It translates to CASKKGHNLNTEAFF.

This chain uses TRBV6-5 with TRBJ2-1; no firm D call. V lost 6 bases and J 3 bases, leaving 9 bases between the germline ends. Germline assignment: CDR1 MNHEY and CDR2 SVGAGI. The CDR3 is 13 amino acids. The DNA for the CDR3 is TGTGCCAGCAGGGAGTCCCTCTACAATGAGCAGTTCTTC. Translating it yields CASRESLYNEQFF.

V is TRBV7-2 and J is TRBJ2-1; D perhaps matches TRBD1 (5 bases). The V and J ends lost 5 bases and 9 bases respectively, with 17 bases between them. CDR3 length: 14 residues. Looked up from germline, CDR1 is SGHTA and CDR2 is FQGNSA. The CDR3 DNA reads as TGTGCCAGCAGCCCTAGTATAGGGGTTGGTGAGCAGTTCTTC. Protein product: CASSPSIGVGEQFF. Together with reference TRBV7-2 and TRBJ2-1, the CDR3 gives the full variable domain: GAGVSQSPSNKVTEKGKDVELRCDPISGHTALYWYRQSLGQGLEFLIYFQGNSAPDKSGLPSDRFSAERTGGSVSTLTIQRTQQEDSAVYLCASSPSIGVGEQFFGPGTRLTVL.

This clone has only one observation. This chain connects TRBV11-3 to TRBJ2-3; 8 nucleotides line up with TRBD1. The length of the CDR3 is 15 residues. The germline V gene has CDR1 SGHNT and CDR2 YENEEA. J lost 3 bases, V lost 6 bases, and 8 bases had no gene match. DNA for the CDR3: TGTGCCAGCAGTCACAGGGGGGTGGGAACAGATACGCAGTATTTT. It codes for CASSHRGVGTDTQYF.

V usage is TRBV5-8 and J usage is TRBJ2-7, with D perhaps TRBD1 (7 bases). The CDR3 runs 16 residues. Trimming removed 2 bases at V and 0 bases at J, with 15 bases between. Germline V CDR1 and CDR2: SGHTS, YDEGEE. The CDR3, as DNA: TGTGCCAGCAGCTTAGCGGGCGGGACAGTCTCCTACGAGCAGTACTTC. Translation: CASSLAGGTVSYEQYF.

The chain joins TRBV6-5 to TRBJ1-1, with 10 bases that match TRBD1. CDR1 is MNHEY and CDR2 is SVGAGI in the germline V gene. The CDR3 consists of 15 residues. Germline trimming cut 2 bases from V and 9 bases from J; bases unmatched to any gene: 9. CDR3 sequence: CASSYTFRDRGKAFF. CDR3 DNA: TGTGCCAGCAGTTACACCTTCCGGGACAGGGGAAAAGCTTTCTTT.

V and J are TRBV9 and TRBJ2-2; D not resolved. In germline, CDR1 is SGDLS, CDR2 YYNGEE. The CDR3 contains 15 residues. V shed 3 bases and J shed 0 bases, with 9 bases lying between them. The CDR3 DNA is TGTGCCAGCAGCGGCGGCCCCGCGAACACCGGGGAGCTGTTTTTT. It codes for CASSGGPANTGELFF. The full variable domain, in which reference TRBV9 and TRBJ2-2 provide the parts outside the CDR3, is DSGVTQTPKHLITATGQRVTLRCSPRSGDLSVYWYQQSLDQGLQFLIQYYNGEERAKGNILERFSAQQFPDLHSELNLSSLELGDSALYFCASSGGPANTGELFFGEGSRLTVL.

The chain links TRBV5-1 to TRBJ1-1, with D maybe TRBD1 (5 bases). The CDR3 is 14 amino acids. The ends were cut back, 0 bases at V and 4 bases at J, with 10 bases in the middle. Germline V gives CDR1 SGHRS, CDR2 YFSETQ. The CDR3 loop is CASSLEGRATEAFF. The CDR3 DNA follows: TGCGCCAGCAGCTTGGAAGGCAGGGCCACTGAAGCTTTCTTT. The full variable domain, with the rest looked up from reference TRBV5-1 and TRBJ1-1, is KAGVTQTPRYLIKTRGQQVTLSCSPISGHRSVSWYQQTPGQGLQFLFEYFSETQRNKGNFPGRFSGRQFSNSRSEMNVSTLELGDSALYLCASSLEGRATEAFFGQGTRLTVV.

DNA of the CDR3: TGTGCCAGCAGCCGTCCGACCGAGGTCGGAAACACCATATATTTT. It codes for CASSRPTEVGNTIYF. The rearrangement uses TRBV7-9 and TRBJ1-3; no clear D gene. The CDR3 contains 15 residues. Germline V CDR1 and CDR2: SEHNR, FQNEAQ (reference sequence). V was pared by 5 bases and J by 4 bases, with 15 bases between.

The CDR3 nucleotides read TGTGCCAGCAGTTACAGGGAGACTTATAACTATGGCTACACCTTC. Translating gives CASSYRETYNYGYTF. The rearrangement links TRBV6-5 to TRBJ1-2, with D uncertain. The germline V gene has CDR1 MNHEY and CDR2 SVGAGI. There are 15 residues in the CDR3. Trimming took off 2 bases at V and 1 base at J, with 11 bases between the two ends.

The chain has TRBV7-2 and TRBJ2-7; tentative D call: TRBD2 (6 bases). The CDR3 totals 16 residues. From germline, CDR1 is SGHTA and CDR2 FQGNSA. V shed 3 bases and J shed 0 bases, with 15 bases lying between them. In DNA form, the CDR3 reads TGTGCCAGCAGCTTGCTCGGCGGGGTGAGCTCCTACGAGCAGTACTTC. Encoded protein: CASSLLGGVSSYEQYF.

The chain has TRBV5-1 and TRBJ2-5, with TRBD2 identical over 7 bases. The CDR3 covers 15 residues. J lost 8 bases, V lost 5 bases, and 15 bases had no gene match. Germline loops: CDR1 SGHRS, CDR2 YFSETQ. In nucleotides, the CDR3 is TGCGCCAGCAGGTCGGCAGCTGCTGGGGGGGACACCCAGTACTTC. Its protein product is CASRSAAAGGDTQYF.

This clone was seen only a few times. This chain links TRBV27 with TRBJ2-1; the D gene is possibly TRBD1 (5 bases). The V end lost 6 bases, the J end lost 7 bases, and 13 bases lay between the germline ends. This CDR3 has 13 residues. Germline CDR1 and CDR2: MNHEY and SMNVEV (reference sequence). For the CDR3, the DNA is TGTGCCAGCAGGCCGGCAGGGTGGAATGAGCAGTTCTTC. Protein product: CASRPAGWNEQFF.

The CDR3 DNA is TGTGCCAGCAGTGAACCGGGACAGGGGGCAGAGACCCAGTACTTC. The encoded protein is CASSEPGQGAETQYF. The chain combines TRBV25-1 with TRBJ2-5; TRBD1 matches at 12 bases. V dropped 2 bases and J dropped 4; count of bases not matched to a gene: 2. The CDR3 is 15 residues long. CDR1 and CDR2 (germline): MGHDK, SYGVNS.

The chain's CDR3 is CASSLQGSQQYF. DNA for the CDR3: TGTGCCAGCAGCCTACAGGGTTCTCAGCAGTACTTC. This sequence joins TRBV27 and TRBJ2-7; TRBD1 is a possible D gene (6 bases). Trimming took 6 bases from V and 8 from J, leaving 14 bases between them. This CDR3 contains 12 residues. Per germline, CDR1 MNHEY and CDR2 SMNVEV (reference sequence).

This chain joins TRBV6-1 and TRBJ2-6; no clear D. With 4 bases removed from V and 2 bases from J, the gap between germline ends came to 18 bases. The CDR3 contains 18 residues. Per germline, CDR1 MNHNS and CDR2 SASEGT. The CDR3 protein is CASSVLSGAKPGANVLTF. CDR3 nucleotide sequence: TGTGCCAGCAGTGTCTTATCCGGAGCAAAGCCTGGGGCCAACGTCCTGACTTTC.